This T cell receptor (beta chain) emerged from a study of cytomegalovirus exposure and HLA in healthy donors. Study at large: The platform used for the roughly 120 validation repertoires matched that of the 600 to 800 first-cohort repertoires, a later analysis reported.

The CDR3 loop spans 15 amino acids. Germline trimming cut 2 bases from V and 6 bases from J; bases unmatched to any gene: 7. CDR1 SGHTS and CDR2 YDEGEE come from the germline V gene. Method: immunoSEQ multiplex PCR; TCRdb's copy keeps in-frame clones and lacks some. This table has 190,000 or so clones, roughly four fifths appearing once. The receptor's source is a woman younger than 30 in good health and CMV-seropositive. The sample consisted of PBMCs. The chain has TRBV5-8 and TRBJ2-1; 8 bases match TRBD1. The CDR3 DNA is TGTGCCAGCAGCTTTCGCACAGGGGGGACCAATGAGCAGTTCTTC. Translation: CASSFRTGGTNEQFF.